The 15 T cell receptor beta chains in this list originate from one sample, sequenced in a study of blood T cell repertoires in COVID-19. Assay: immunoSEQ multiplex PCR; the TCRdb copy retains only in-frame clones and omits some. This table has 95,000 to 150,000 clones, 80% to 85% appearing once. Specimen: PBMCs or T cells enriched from blood (not recorded which). Source of these receptors: a woman aged 25 to 39 who had recovered from COVID-19.

The V call is TRBV3-1 (or the pseudogene TRBV3-2), the J call TRBJ1-2; weak D call: TRBD1 (5 bases). This CDR3 is built from 13 residues. The ends were cut back, 3 bases at V and 7 bases at J, with 12 bases in the middle. The germline V gene has CDR1 LGHDT and CDR2 YNNKEL (reference sequence). The CDR3 here is CASSQAVRGGYTF. In DNA, the CDR3 is TGTGCCAGCAGCCAGGCAGTAAGGGGTGGCTACACCTTC.

V and J are TRBV2 and TRBJ1-6; D ambiguous. Trimming took 3 bases from V and 9 from J, leaving 15 bases between them. The CDR3 contains 15 residues. Germline CDR1 SNHLY, CDR2 FYNNEI. DNA for the CDR3: TGTGCCAGCAGTGAGGGAGCGGTCATCGGTTCACCCCTCCACTTT. It codes for CASSEGAVIGSPLHF.

The chain uses TRBV10-3 and TRBJ1-2, with D unclear. CDR1 ENHRY and CDR2 SYGVKD come from the germline V gene. V lost 0 bases and J 4 bases, leaving 9 bases between the germline ends. The CDR3 is 14 residues long. The CDR3 region is CAISESKELYGYTF. The CDR3 bases are TGTGCCATCAGTGAGTCGAAAGAGCTCTATGGCTACACCTTC.

This chain uses TRBV3-1 (or the pseudogene TRBV3-2) with TRBJ1-5, with D unclear. V lost 1 base and J 4 bases, leaving 2 bases between the germline ends. From germline, CDR1 is LGHDT and CDR2 YNNKEL (reference sequence). This CDR3 is 12 amino acids long. DNA for the CDR3: TGTGCCAGCAGCCAAGCGAATCAGCCCCAGCATTTT. Protein product: CASSQANQPQHF.

This clone was seen once. V is TRBV6-5 and J is TRBJ2-5, with 8 bases fitting TRBD1. The CDR3 consists of 13 residues. V shed 10 bases and J 5 bases; nucleotides not matched to a gene: 9. Germline V gene lookup returns CDR1 MNHEY and CDR2 SVGAGI. The CDR3 region has the DNA TGTGCCACCTTCAGGGGGCCGGGGGAGACCCAGTACTTC. Translating it yields CATFRGPGETQYF.

The rearrangement uses TRBV12-3 or TRBV12-4 and TRBJ2-5; 8 bases are shared with TRBD2. The CDR3 length is 13 residues. J gave up 7 bases and V 6 bases, and 7 bases lay outside the gene matches. CDR3 region: CASREREKGTQYF. Written as DNA, the CDR3 is TGTGCCAGCAGGGAGCGGGAGAAGGGGACCCAGTACTTC.

The V gene is TRBV6-1, the J gene TRBJ1-5; D not resolved. The length of the CDR3 is 15 residues. From germline, CDR1 is MNHNS and CDR2 SASEGT. V lost 0 bases to trimming and J lost 4 bases, with 10 bases between them. The CDR3 loop reads CASSEAEAVNQPQHF. The CDR3 DNA reads TGTGCCAGCAGTGAAGCAGAGGCAGTTAATCAGCCCCAGCATTTT.

This clone turned up a few times. The V gene is TRBV2, the J gene TRBJ1-5; 7 bases map to TRBD1. Trimming took 9 bases from V and 0 from J; bases not matched to a gene: 5. Germline V CDR1 and CDR2: SNHLY, FYNNEI. The CDR3 is 14 amino acids. CDR3 region: CASQGEVSNQPQHF. The DNA for the CDR3 is TGTGCCAGTCAGGGGGAGGTTAGCAATCAGCCCCAGCATTTT. Based on the CDR3 plus reference TRBV2 and TRBJ1-5, the full variable domain is EPEVTQTPSHQVTQMGQEVILRCVPISNHLYFYWYRQILGQKVEFLVSFYNNEISEKSEIFDDQFSVERPDGSNFTLKIRSTKLEDSAMYFCASQGEVSNQPQHFGDGTRLSIL.

The gene calls are TRBV10-3 and TRBJ1-1; 12 bases match TRBD1. J lost 5 bases, V lost 4 bases, and 11 bases had no gene match. Per germline, CDR1 ENHRY and CDR2 SYGVKD. This CDR3 is built from 17 residues. The CDR3 here is CAISGGTGGRGRTEAFF. In nucleotides, the CDR3 is TGTGCCATCAGTGGAGGGACAGGGGGCCGTGGGAGGACTGAAGCTTTCTTT.

This chain connects TRBV5-1 to TRBJ2-1; 10 bases line up with TRBD2. This CDR3 has 15 amino acids. Germline trimming cut 0 bases from V and 6 bases from J; bases unmatched to any gene: 3. Germline assignment: CDR1 SGHRS and CDR2 YFSETQ. The CDR3 protein is CASSLVLAGVNEQFF. CDR3 in DNA: TGCGCCAGCAGCTTGGTTCTAGCGGGAGTCAATGAGCAGTTCTTC.

The rearrangement uses TRBV5-4 and TRBJ2-5, with 12 bases matching TRBD2. CDR3 length equals 16 residues. V shed 2 bases, J shed 2 bases, and the junction held 4 bases outside the gene matches. The germline V gene encodes CDR1 SGHNT and CDR2 YYREEE (reference sequence). The CDR3 sequence is CASSFGLAGSQETQYF. DNA of the CDR3: TGTGCCAGCAGCTTTGGACTAGCGGGGTCTCAAGAGACCCAGTACTTC.

The chain combines TRBV29-1 with TRBJ2-5, with 7 bases identical to TRBD1. CDR3 length: 11 residues. In germline, CDR1 is SQVTM, CDR2 ANQGSEA. V gave up 6 bases and J gave up 5 bases; unmatched junction bases: 3. DNA for the CDR3: TGCAGCGTAAACAGGGGCGAGACCCAGTACTTC. The encoded protein is CSVNRGETQYF. Based on the CDR3 plus reference TRBV29-1 and TRBJ2-5, the full variable domain is SAVISQKPSRDICQRGTSLTIQCQVDSQVTMMFWYRQQPGQSLTLIATANQGSEATYESGFVIDKFPISRPNLTFSTLTVSNMSPEDSSIYLCSVNRGETQYFGPGTRLLVL.

The chain employs TRBV10-3 and TRBJ1-5; 10 nucleotides agree with TRBD1. The V gene end was trimmed by 11 bases and the J gene end by 3 bases; junction bases not matched to a gene: 7. Germline V gene sequence: CDR1 ENHRY, CDR2 SYGVKD. The CDR3 runs 14 residues. The CDR3 DNA sequence: TGTGCCGCCGGGACAGGGGAAAACAATCAGCCCCAGCATTTT. Translated, it gives CAAGTGENNQPQHF.

This chain connects TRBV11-2 to TRBJ2-2, with D perhaps matching TRBD1 (6 bases). The CDR3 has 14 residues. Trimming left V 5 bases short and J 6 bases short, with 13 bases between. The V gene's germline CDR1 is SGHAT and CDR2 FQNNGV. CDR3 bases: TGTGCCAGCAGCGAAAGCAGGGGTGCCGGGGAGCTGTTTTTT. It is translated as CASSESRGAGELFF.

The rearrangement links TRBV11-2 to TRBJ1-1; D is undetermined. The V end was cut by 1 base, the J end by 6 bases, with 9 bases between. The length of the CDR3 is 13 residues. Germline CDR1 and CDR2: SGHAT and FQNNGV. CDR3 nucleotides: TGTGCCAGCAGCTTAGGTCGGTGGTCTGAAGCTTTCTTT. Translated: CASSLGRWSEAFF.